The present TCR beta chain was sequenced within a study of shared clonotypes between healthy human individuals. Trimming pared 5 bases from V and 6 bases from J, leaving 13 bases between. The CDR3 has 13 residues. Germline-derived CDR1 and CDR2 are LGHNT and FRNRAP. The repertoire was sequenced with immunoSEQ multiplex PCR; TCRdb's copy has only in-frame clones and lacks some. In the table there are around 700,000 clones, about two thirds of which are singletons. The receptor comes from a woman aged 25 to 39 in good health. The chain uses TRBV12-5 and TRBJ1-2; tentative D call: TRBD1 (6 bases). The sample comprised memory CD4+ T cells sorted from blood. The subset was: CD45RA-negative fraction. The CDR3 region is CASGTDRFHGYTF. In DNA, the CDR3 is TGTGCTAGTGGTACCGACAGGTTCCATGGCTACACCTTC.